These 22 T cell receptor beta chains originate from one sample sequenced in a study of blood T cell repertoires in COVID-19. Clones were sequenced by immunoSEQ multiplex PCR, and TCRdb holds only the in-frame ones, with some missing. In the table there are 310,000 or so clones, around 90% of which are singletons. The sample comprised peripheral blood. The receptors here all came from a woman aged 45-65 years who had recovered from COVID-19.

The chain couples TRBV5-1 to TRBJ1-2, with TRBD1 matching over 8 bases. The junction had 18 bases not matched to a gene; V was cut back by 3 bases and J by 5 bases. The germline gives CDR1 SGHRS, CDR2 YFSETQ. CDR3 length equals 18 residues. The CDR3 coding sequence is TGCGCCAGCAGCTCGAACCCCGGGACAGGCCGATCTAGGTATGGCTACACCTTC. Protein: CASSSNPGTGRSRYGYTF.

The chain links TRBV7-2 to TRBJ2-6; perhaps TRBD1 as D (6 bases). Per the germline V gene, CDR1 is SGHTA and CDR2 is FQGNSA. The V and J ends lost 5 bases and 8 bases respectively, with 22 bases between them. The CDR3 spans 17 residues. DNA for the CDR3: TGTGCCAGCAGCGCCCCCAGGGGTTCTCCTGGTTCCAACGTCCTGACTTTC. Translation gives CASSAPRGSPGSNVLTF.

The J gene is TRBJ2-1, the V gene TRBV6-4, with 7 bases lining up with TRBD1. This CDR3 is 13 amino acids long. Germline lookup yields CDR1 MRHNA and CDR2 SNTAGT. The junction had 10 bases not matched to a gene; V was cut back by 8 bases and J by 9 bases. Written as DNA, the CDR3 is TGTGCCAGCGGACAGGAGTCGGGGAGTGAGCAGTTCTTC. As protein: CASGQESGSEQFF.

The chain carries TRBV28 and TRBJ1-2; D gene uncertain. Trimming cost V 8 bases and J 8 bases, with 18 bases left between them. The CDR3 extends over 13 amino acids. Germline CDR1 reads MDHEN; CDR2 reads SYDVKM. The CDR3 loop is CASLDTGPLGYTF. CDR3 in DNA: TGTGCCAGCCTTGACACCGGCCCTCTAGGCTACACCTTC.

DNA of the CDR3: TGTGCCAGCAGCCTTGGGGGGGCGGGTGGCTACACCTTC. Protein sequence: CASSLGGAGGYTF. This rearrangement joins TRBV7-9 to TRBJ1-2; possible D gene TRBD1, 6 bases. The CDR3 extends over 13 amino acids. Germline CDR1 and CDR2: SEHNR and FQNEAQ (reference sequence). Trimming cost V 5 bases and J 7 bases, with 14 bases left between them.

The rearrangement links TRBV7-8 to TRBJ1-2, with D perhaps matching TRBD1 (5 bases). Germline values: CDR1 SGHVS, CDR2 FQNEAQ. The CDR3 covers 15 residues. V was shortened by 4 bases and J by 4 bases, with 16 bases between the two germline ends. The CDR3 protein is CASSYTLSGVYGYTF. The DNA of the CDR3 is TGTGCCAGCAGCTACACCCTCTCGGGGGTCTATGGCTACACCTTC. The full variable domain, its missing parts supplied by reference TRBV7-8 and TRBJ1-2, is GAGVSQSPRYKVAKRGQDVALRCDPISGHVSLFWYQQALGQGPEFLTYFQNEAQLDKSGLPSDRFFAERPEGSVSTLKIQRTQQEDSAVYLCASSYTLSGVYGYTFGSGTRLTVV.

The rearrangement joins TRBV6-5 to TRBJ2-3; 13 bases line up with TRBD2. Germline trimming cut 6 bases from V and 8 bases from J; bases unmatched to any gene: 8. The germline gives CDR1 MNHEY, CDR2 SVGAGI. This CDR3 has 15 residues. This CDR3 is CASSGLAGDFATQYF. Here the CDR3 DNA reads TGTGCCAGCAGCGGACTAGCGGGGGACTTTGCTACGCAGTATTTT.

The chain combines TRBV12-5 with TRBJ2-7, with unresolved D. The CDR3 contains 11 residues. With 3 bases removed from V and 3 bases from J, the gap between germline ends came to 3 bases. Germline V lookup: CDR1 LGHNT, CDR2 FRNRAP. DNA of the CDR3: TGTGCTAGTGGTTTCGGCTACGAGCAGTACTTC. This gives the protein CASGFGYEQYF.

V is TRBV19 and J is TRBJ1-2; 7 bases align to TRBD1. CDR1 LNHDA and CDR2 SQIVND come from the germline V gene (reference sequence). J gave up 4 bases and V 5 bases, and 10 bases lay outside the gene matches. CDR3 size: 15 residues. CDR3 in DNA: TGTGCCAGTAGTTCAACAGGGGCTCGGGGCTATGGCTACACCTTC. As protein: CASSSTGARGYGYTF.

The chain is built from TRBV14 and TRBJ2-3; no firm D call. The V end was cut by 4 bases, the J end by 1 base, with 6 bases between. Per germline, CDR1 SGHDN and CDR2 FVKESK. This CDR3 is built from 13 residues. CDR3 DNA: TGTGCCAGCAGCCGGGCTGGCACAGATACGCAGTATTTT. Its translation is CASSRAGTDTQYF. The full variable domain, with the rest looked up from reference TRBV14 and TRBJ2-3, is EAGVTQFPSHSVIEKGQTVTLRCDPISGHDNLYWYRRVMGKEIKFLLHFVKESKQDESGMPNNRFLAERTGGTYSTLKVQPAELEDSGVYFCASSRAGTDTQYFGPGTRLTVL.

The chain links TRBV4-3 to TRBJ1-1, with TRBD1 matching over 8 bases. V shed 3 bases, J shed 5 bases, and the junction held 8 bases outside the gene matches. Germline values: CDR1 LGHNA, CDR2 YSLEER. This CDR3 comprises 15 residues. CDR3 loop: CASSHRQGQSTEAFF. The CDR3 nucleotides read TGCGCCAGCAGCCACAGACAGGGGCAGAGTACTGAAGCTTTCTTT.

The chain has TRBV5-6 and TRBJ1-1; no reliable D call. CDR1 SGHDT and CDR2 YYEEEE come from the germline V gene. V shed 3 bases and J shed 4 bases, with 7 bases lying between them. The CDR3 length is 12 residues. CDR3 DNA: TGTGCCAGCAGCTACTGGGCCACTGAAGCTTTCTTT. Amino acids: CASSYWATEAFF.

This chain connects TRBV5-4 to TRBJ2-3, with TRBD2 as a possible D gene (5 bases). This CDR3 is built from 15 residues. Germline CDR1 and CDR2: SGHNT and YYREEE (reference sequence). Trimming left V 3 bases short and J 2 bases short, with 13 bases between. CDR3 sequence: CASSWRPRDTDTQYF. The CDR3 DNA reads as TGTGCCAGCAGCTGGAGGCCCCGGGACACAGATACGCAGTATTTT.

There are a few counts of this clone. The V gene is TRBV29-1, the J gene TRBJ1-1; a weak D match, TRBD1 (5 bases). This CDR3 has 10 residues. From germline, CDR1 is SQVTM and CDR2 ANQGSEA. V was cut by 7 bases and J by 6 bases, with 9 bases left in between. CDR3 DNA sequence: TGCAGCGCCGGGACTCCTGAAGCTTTCTTT. Residues: CSAGTPEAFF.

The V and J genes are TRBV5-6 and TRBJ1-5, with a possible D match to TRBD1 (5 bases). CDR3 length equals 14 residues. V lost 4 bases to trimming and J lost 1 base, with 9 bases between them. Germline loops: CDR1 SGHDT, CDR2 YYEEEE. The CDR3 DNA sequence: TGTGCCAGCAGCCTTAGACAGAGCAATCAGCCCCAGCATTTT. The encoded protein is CASSLRQSNQPQHF.

The table lists this clone with a few counts. The chain combines TRBV2 with TRBJ1-1; TRBD1 aligns across 8 bases. The CDR3 is 17 amino acids. After removal of 1 base from V and 0 bases from J, the junction contained 7 bases not matched to a gene. CDR1 SNHLY and CDR2 FYNNEI come from the germline V gene. The CDR3 is CASSEGTGPPMNTEAFF. In nucleotides, the CDR3 is TGTGCCAGCAGTGAAGGGACAGGGCCTCCTATGAACACTGAAGCTTTCTTT.

This clone was seen a single time. CDR3 sequence reads: CASSMTGIPYEQYF. CDR3 bases: TGTGCCAGTAGTATGACGGGGATTCCCTACGAGCAGTACTTC. The chain recombines TRBV19 with TRBJ2-7; D might be TRBD2 (5 bases). The CDR3 totals 14 residues. In germline, CDR1 is LNHDA, CDR2 SQIVND (reference sequence). V lost 3 bases and J 2 bases, leaving 11 bases between the germline ends.

This clone was detected a few times. J is TRBJ1-1 and V is TRBV6-6; D may be TRBD1 (6 bases). V was pared by 6 bases and J by 7 bases, with 12 bases between. Germline lookup yields CDR1 MNHNY and CDR2 SVGAGI (reference sequence). The length of the CDR3 is 12 residues. The CDR3 loop reads CASRRGKDEAFF. CDR3 nucleotides: TGTGCCAGCAGAAGGGGGAAGGATGAAGCTTTCTTT.

CDR3 residues: CASSPKVLESLPYEQYF. The DNA of the CDR3 is TGTGCCAGCAGCCCGAAGGTGCTAGAGTCCCTACCCTACGAGCAGTACTTC. V and J are TRBV11-2 and TRBJ2-7; D is unclear. Germline assignment: CDR1 SGHAT and CDR2 FQNNGV. This CDR3 is built from 17 residues. Between the trimmed V and J ends, which lost 5 bases and 2 bases, there was a span of 22 bases.

The rearrangement uses TRBV11-2 and TRBJ1-5, with D hard to call. CDR1 SGHAT and CDR2 FQNNGV come from the germline V gene. This CDR3 comprises 15 residues. Trimming took off 1 base at V and 0 bases at J, with 7 bases between the two ends. The CDR3 DNA reads TGTGCCAGCAGCTTAGTCGGTGATAGCAATCAGCCCCAGCATTTT. Residues: CASSLVGDSNQPQHF.

The rearrangement links TRBV18 to TRBJ2-1; D is perhaps TRBD1 (6 bases). The ends were cut back, 3 bases at V and 0 bases at J, with 15 bases in the middle. The CDR3 has 17 residues. In germline, CDR1 is KGHSH, CDR2 LQKENI. The CDR3 here is CASSPRRQASSYNEQFF. CDR3 coding DNA: TGTGCCAGCTCACCCCGTAGACAGGCGAGCTCCTACAATGAGCAGTTCTTC.

The chain is built from TRBV6-5 and TRBJ2-1, with 8 nucleotides matching TRBD1. Germline-derived CDR1 and CDR2 are MNHEY and SVGAGI. V shed 6 bases, J shed 6 bases, and the junction held 4 bases outside the gene matches. The CDR3 is 13 residues long. The CDR3 reads CASSRDRFNEQFF. The CDR3, as DNA: TGTGCCAGCAGCCGGGACAGGTTCAATGAGCAGTTCTTC.